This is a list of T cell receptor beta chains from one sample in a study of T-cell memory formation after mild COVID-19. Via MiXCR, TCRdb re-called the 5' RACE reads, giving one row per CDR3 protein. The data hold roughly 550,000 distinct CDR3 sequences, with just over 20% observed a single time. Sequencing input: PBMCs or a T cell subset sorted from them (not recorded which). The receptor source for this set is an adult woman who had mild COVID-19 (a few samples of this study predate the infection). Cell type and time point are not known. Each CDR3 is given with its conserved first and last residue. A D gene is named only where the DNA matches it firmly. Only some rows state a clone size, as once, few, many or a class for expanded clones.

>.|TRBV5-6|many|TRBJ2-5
CASSPGTLRWAQETQYF
TGTGCCAGCAGCCCCGGGACACTCCGCTGGGCCCAAGAGACCCAGTACTTC
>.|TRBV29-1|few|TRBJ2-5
CSVEGAYSVVETQYF
TGCAGCGTTGAAGGGGCTTACAGTGTCGTCGAGACCCAGTACTTC
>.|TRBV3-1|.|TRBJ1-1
CASSQKRWTEAFF
TGTGCCAGCAGCCAAAAAAGGTGGACTGAAGCTTTCTTT
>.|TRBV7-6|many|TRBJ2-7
CASSLGNDGYEQYF
TGTGCCAGCAGCTTAGGGAATGACGGATACGAGCAGTACTTC
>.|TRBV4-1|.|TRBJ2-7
CASSQDWGRGGWEYEQYF
TGCGCCAGCAGCCAAGATTGGGGTCGCGGAGGTTGGGAGTACGAGCAGTACTTC
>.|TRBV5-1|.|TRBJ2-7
CASSETVYEQYF
TGCGCCAGCAGCGAGACAGTTTACGAGCAGTACTTC
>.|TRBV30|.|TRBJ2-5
CAWSVWNYQETQYF
TGTGCCTGGAGTGTCTGGAATTACCAAGAGACCCAGTACTTC
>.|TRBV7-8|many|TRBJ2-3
CASSSMGGGTDTQYF
TGTGCCAGCAGCTCCATGGGGGGAGGCACAGATACGCAGTATTTT
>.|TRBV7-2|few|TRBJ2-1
CASSLVVTLYNEQFF
TGTGCCAGCAGCTTAGTGGTCACACTCTACAATGAGCAGTTCTTC
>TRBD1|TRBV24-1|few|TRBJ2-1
CATSDPDRGRPNEQFF
TGTGCCACCAGTGACCCTGACAGGGGGCGGCCAAATGAGCAGTTCTTC
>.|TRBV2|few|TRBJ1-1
CASSELAQVNTEAFF
TGTGCCAGCAGTGAACTGGCGCAGGTGAACACTGAAGCTTTCTTT
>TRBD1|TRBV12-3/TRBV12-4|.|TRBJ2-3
CASSETGEGTDTQYF
TGTGCCAGCAGTGAGACAGGGGAAGGGACAGATACGCAGTATTTT
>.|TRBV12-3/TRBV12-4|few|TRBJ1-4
CASSQGQLNEKLFF
TGTGCCAGCAGCCAAGGACAGCTTAATGAAAAACTGTTTTTT
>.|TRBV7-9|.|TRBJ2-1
CASSFPINEQFF
TGTGCCAGCAGCTTCCCGATCAATGAGCAGTTCTTC
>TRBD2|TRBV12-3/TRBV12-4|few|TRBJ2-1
CASSFLAGLSYNEQFF
TGTGCCAGCAGTTTTTTAGCGGGGCTCTCCTACAATGAGCAGTTCTTC
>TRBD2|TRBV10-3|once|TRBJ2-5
CAISGLAGFQETQYF
TGTGCCATCAGTGGACTAGCGGGGTTCCAAGAGACCCAGTACTTC
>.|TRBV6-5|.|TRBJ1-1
CASGERVDTEAFF
TGTGCCAGCGGAGAACGGGTGGACACTGAAGCTTTCTTT
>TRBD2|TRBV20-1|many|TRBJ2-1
CSARSRRTSTYEQFF
TGCAGTGCTAGATCAAGGCGGACTAGCACATATGAGCAGTTCTTC
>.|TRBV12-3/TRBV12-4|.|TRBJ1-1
CASTDRNTEAFF
TGTGCCAGCACCGACAGGAACACTGAAGCTTTCTTT
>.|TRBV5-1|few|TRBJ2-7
CASSLEGGAYEQYF
TGCGCCAGCAGCTTAGAGGGGGGTGCCTACGAGCAGTACTTC
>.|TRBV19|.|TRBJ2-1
CASKGESSYNEQFF
TGTGCCAGTAAGGGGGAAAGCTCCTACAATGAGCAGTTCTTC
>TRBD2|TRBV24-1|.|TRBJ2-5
CATSPGLAGKETQYF
TGTGCCACCAGTCCGGGACTAGCGGGAAAAGAGACCCAGTACTTC
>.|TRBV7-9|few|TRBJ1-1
CASSPAGTPNTEAFF
TGTGCCAGCAGCCCGGCGGGGACACCTAACACTGAAGCTTTCTTT
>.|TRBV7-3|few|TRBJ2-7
CASSRDPAYEQYF
TGTGCCAGCAGCCGGGACCCTGCCTACGAGCAGTACTTC
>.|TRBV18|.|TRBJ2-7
CASSPLRATYEKYF
TGTGCCAGCTCACCATTGAGGGCCACCTACGAGAAGTACTTC
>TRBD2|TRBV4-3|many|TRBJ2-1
CASSQGLANEQFF
TGCGCCAGCAGCCAGGGACTAGCTAATGAGCAGTTCTTC
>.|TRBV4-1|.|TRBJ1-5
CASSRTPRDFGPNQPQHF
TGCGCCAGCAGCCGCACCCCCCGGGACTTCGGCCCTAATCAGCCCCAGCATTTT
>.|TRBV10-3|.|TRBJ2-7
CAISVGDYEQYF
TGTGCCATCAGCGTGGGGGACTACGAGCAGTACTTC
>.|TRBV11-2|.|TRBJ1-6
CASSRLPLGPTNSPLHF
TGTGCCAGCAGTAGGCTTCCATTGGGACCGACTAATTCACCCCTCCACTTT
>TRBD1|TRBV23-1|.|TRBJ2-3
CASSQGTVGTDTQYF
TGCGCCAGCAGTCAGGGGACAGTTGGCACAGATACGCAGTATTTT
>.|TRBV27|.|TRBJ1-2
CASSLSLGVPGNGYTF
TGTGCCAGCAGTTTATCCTTAGGGGTCCCGGGGAATGGCTACACCTTC
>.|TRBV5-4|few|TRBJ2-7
CASRPTGTATYEQYF
TGTGCCAGCAGGCCAACCGGGACTGCGACCTACGAGCAGTACTTC
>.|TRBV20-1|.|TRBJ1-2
CSADGPRYGYTF
TGCAGTGCTGACGGGCCCCGTTATGGCTACACCTTC
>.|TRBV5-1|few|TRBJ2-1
CASSLAASGVNNEQFF
TGCGCCAGCAGCTTGGCAGCGTCGGGGGTTAACAATGAGCAGTTCTTC
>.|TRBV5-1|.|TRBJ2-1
CASSLEGDGYNEQFF
TGCGCCAGCAGCTTGGAAGGGGATGGCTACAATGAGCAGTTCTTC
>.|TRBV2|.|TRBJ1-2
CASQGTYGYTF
TGTGCCAGCCAGGGGACCTATGGCTACACCTTC
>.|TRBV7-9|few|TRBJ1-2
CASSLADRLAGYTF
TGTGCCAGCAGCTTAGCAGACAGGTTAGCTGGCTACACCTTC
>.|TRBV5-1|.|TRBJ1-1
CASSPSLQVSNTEAFF
TGCGCCAGCAGCCCTTCGTTGCAGGTGTCGAACACTGAAGCTTTCTTT
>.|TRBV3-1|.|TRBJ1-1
CASSQGREGYTEAFF
TGTGCCAGCAGCCAGGGGAGAGAAGGGTACACTGAAGCTTTCTTT
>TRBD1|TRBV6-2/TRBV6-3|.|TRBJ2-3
CASSSRTGSAPQYF
TGTGCCAGCAGTTCTAGGACAGGGAGTGCGCCGCAGTATTTT
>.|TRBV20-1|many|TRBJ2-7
CSAWTESAYEQYF
TGCAGTGCTTGGACAGAATCAGCCTACGAGCAGTACTTC
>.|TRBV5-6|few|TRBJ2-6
CASSFLDRLSSGANVLTF
TGTGCCAGCAGCTTCCTGGACCGACTAAGCTCTGGGGCCAACGTCCTGACTTTC
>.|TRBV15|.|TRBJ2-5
CATSTTRALGETQYF
TGTGCCACCAGCACCACTAGAGCCTTGGGGGAGACCCAGTACTTC
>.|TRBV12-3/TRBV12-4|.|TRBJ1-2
CASSLSGFVDGYTF
TGTGCCAGCAGTTTGTCAGGGTTTGTTGATGGCTACACCTTC
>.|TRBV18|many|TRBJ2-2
CASSPPSRENTGELFF
TGTGCCAGCTCACCACCGTCAAGGGAGAACACCGGGGAGCTGTTTTTT
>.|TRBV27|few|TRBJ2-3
CASSPTELADTQYF
TGTGCCAGCAGTCCCACCGAACTAGCAGATACGCAGTATTTT
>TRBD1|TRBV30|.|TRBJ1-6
CAWRRPPGQTLSSYNSPLHF
TGTGCCTGGAGACGGCCTCCGGGACAGACACTGAGCTCCTATAATTCACCCCTCCACTTT
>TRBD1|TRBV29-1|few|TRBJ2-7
CSASGQGGSVQYF
TGCAGCGCCTCGGGACAGGGTGGATCAGTGCAGTACTTC
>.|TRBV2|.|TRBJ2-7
CASGQVSYEQYF
TGTGCCAGCGGCCAGGTCTCCTACGAGCAGTACTTC
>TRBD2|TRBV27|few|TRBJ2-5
CASSFGLAWETQYF
TGTGCCAGCAGCTTTGGACTAGCGTGGGAGACCCAGTACTTC
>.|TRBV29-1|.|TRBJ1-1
CSVDAANTEAFF
TGCAGCGTTGACGCCGCTAACACTGAAGCTTTCTTT
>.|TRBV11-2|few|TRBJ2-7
CASSFRGTEQYF
TGTGCCAGCAGCTTCCGCGGGACCGAGCAGTACTTC
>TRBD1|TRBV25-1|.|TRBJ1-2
CASTDRVGYGYTF
TGTGCCAGTACAGACAGGGTCGGCTATGGCTACACCTTC